The sequence of this T cell receptor (beta chain) was determined in a study of T-cell reconstitution after alpha-beta-depleted transplantation in children. Preparation of the TCRbeta library was carried out with unique molecular identifiers. MiXCR, applied by TCRdb to the PCR reads, yields one record per CDR3 protein. The sample has roughly 340,000 distinct CDR3 sequences; 16% are singletons. Study-wide points: Expanded clones from the graft, numbering several hundred, reportedly supplied alpha-beta T cells about two months after transplant. Where some patients showed high TCRbeta diversity at day 60, it came from recipient T cells and thymic progenitors that had survived. T-cell counts and diversity at one year following transplant were attributed mainly to newly produced T cells.

The junction had 8 bases not matched to a gene; V was cut back by 1 base and J by 2 bases. The CDR3 consists of 17 residues. Germline V gene data show CDR1 as LGHNA and CDR2 as YSLEER. This clonotype was recorded at least ten times. Antigen unknown. The chain couples TRBV4-3 to TRBJ2-1, with 7 bases lining up with TRBD1. This receptor was obtained from a male patient between 2 and 10 years old who had a stem cell transplant for acute lymphoblastic leukemia, so the T cells may come from the graft donor. The sequences come from PBMCs, mostly from graft donor cells, collected 360 days after TCRalphabeta/CD19-depleted stem cell transplant. The CDR3 is CASSQAGGRTTYNEQFF. Here the CDR3 DNA reads TGCGCCAGCAGCCAAGCAGGGGGACGGACAACCTACAATGAGCAGTTCTTC.